The 17 T cell receptor beta chains listed next were all sequenced from one sample in a study of CD8 T cells in ankylosing spondylitis. TCRdb ran MiXCR on the 5' RACE reads and lists one entry per CDR3 protein. The table lists around 230,000 distinct CDR3 sequences, around 9.2% of them singletons. Sequenced input: blood, either unsorted or a sorted T cell fraction (not recorded which). The receptors originated from a male donor with ankylosing spondylitis or in good health (not recorded which).

This clonotype was counted at least ten times. The V call is TRBV9, the J call TRBJ2-3; D unclear. This CDR3 comprises 13 residues. The germline gives CDR1 SGDLS, CDR2 YYNGEE. Trimming cost V 4 bases and J 5 bases, with 11 bases left between them. For the CDR3, the DNA is TGTGCCAGCAGCCCCCCCCAACGAGATACGCAGTATTTT. Encoded protein: CASSPPQRDTQYF.

This clonotype was seen many times. The chain couples TRBV5-8 to TRBJ1-2; D may be TRBD1 (6 bases). This CDR3 has 16 amino acids. The germline CDR1 and CDR2 sequences are SGHTS and YDEGEE. V gave up 4 bases and J gave up 3 bases, with 19 bases separating them. CDR3 DNA sequence: TGTGCCAGCAGCCCGCGGGCCATGGGGGGCGACTATGGCTACACCTTC. Translating gives CASSPRAMGGDYGYTF.

The chain recombines TRBV3-1 with TRBJ2-5; 7 nucleotides match TRBD1. There are 14 residues in the CDR3. The germline CDR1 and CDR2 sequences are LGHDT and YNNKEL (reference sequence). The trim removed 3 bases at V and 4 bases at J, leaving 5 bases unmatched. CDR3 in amino acids: CASSQQTGRETQYF. The CDR3 DNA sequence: TGTGCCAGCAGCCAGCAGACAGGGAGAGAGACCCAGTACTTC.

The chain links TRBV5-6 to TRBJ2-3, with a possible D match to TRBD2 (5 bases). V lost 3 bases and J lost 2, with 10 bases in between. The CDR3 covers 14 residues. Germline values: CDR1 SGHDT, CDR2 YYEEEE. CDR3 loop: CASSSPGITDTQYF. The CDR3, as DNA: TGTGCCAGCAGCTCGCCGGGGATCACAGATACGCAGTATTTT.

Many counts were recorded for this clonotype. This rearrangement joins TRBV5-1 to TRBJ1-1, with no clear D. Trimming took off 0 bases at V and 4 bases at J, with 13 bases between the two ends. Germline V gene lookup returns CDR1 SGHRS and CDR2 YFSETQ. The CDR3 is 15 amino acids. CDR3 amino acids: CASSLGPKEGTEAFF. In nucleotides, the CDR3 is TGCGCCAGCAGCTTGGGCCCAAAGGAGGGCACTGAAGCTTTCTTT.

This clonotype came up many times. The chain uses TRBV6-1 and TRBJ2-2; 9 bases agree with TRBD2. Trimming cost V 8 bases and J 1 base; bases outside gene matches: 8. Germline V gives CDR1 MNHNS, CDR2 SASEGT. CDR3 size: 16 residues. The CDR3 loop reads CASGGSGSLNTGELFF. The DNA for the CDR3 is TGTGCCAGCGGGGGTAGCGGGAGCCTGAACACCGGGGAGCTGTTTTTT.

This clonotype was seen ten or more times. J is TRBJ2-3 and V is TRBV20-1, with 15 nucleotides matching TRBD2. V dropped 0 bases and J dropped 7; count of bases not matched to a gene: 5. Per the germline V gene, CDR1 is DFQATT and CDR2 is SNEGSKA (reference sequence). The CDR3 runs 16 residues. CDR3: CSARDRTSGGAHTQYF. The CDR3 DNA sequence: TGCAGTGCTAGAGACCGGACTAGCGGGGGGGCTCATACGCAGTATTTT.

This clonotype was seen many times. This chain joins TRBV20-1 and TRBJ2-7; 8 nucleotides align to TRBD1. Unmatched junction bases numbered 11, after V lost 3 bases and J lost 7 bases. The CDR3 covers 14 residues. Germline values: CDR1 DFQATT, CDR2 SNEGSKA (reference sequence). The CDR3 DNA sequence: TGCAGTGCTAGCTACAGAGCCCACAGGGGGGAGCAGTACTTC. It encodes CSASYRAHRGEQYF.

This clonotype was observed many times. The chain has TRBV6-1 and TRBJ2-1; D unresolved. Germline V gene lookup returns CDR1 MNHNS and CDR2 SASEGT. There are 14 residues in the CDR3. V lost 1 base and J 5 bases, leaving 9 bases between the germline ends. Written as DNA, the CDR3 is TGTGCCAGCAGTGAAGATGGCCTAAACAATGAGCAGTTCTTC. Protein: CASSEDGLNNEQFF.

This clonotype was counted many times. The rearrangement links TRBV12-3 or TRBV12-4 to TRBJ1-2, with D unclear. CDR3 size: 13 residues. The V and J ends lost 1 base and 4 bases respectively, with 7 bases between them. The CDR3 is CASSLEQLYGYTF. DNA for the CDR3: TGTGCCAGCAGTTTAGAACAGCTCTATGGCTACACCTTC.

This clonotype was recorded a few times. The V gene is TRBV2, the J gene TRBJ2-5, with D uncertain. In germline, CDR1 is SNHLY, CDR2 FYNNEI. The CDR3 is made up of 13 amino acids. V was pared by 2 bases and J by 3 bases, with 7 bases between. CDR3 nucleotide sequence: TGTGCCAGCAGTGAAAACTTGAAAGAGACCCAGTACTTC. Protein sequence: CASSENLKETQYF.

In its sample, this clonotype was seen many times. CDR3 protein: CASSQDPSGRTGGDTQYF. The CDR3 DNA follows: TGTGCCAGCAGCCAAGACCCTAGCGGGAGAACAGGAGGAGATACGCAGTATTTT. The genes are TRBV4-2 and TRBJ2-3, with 10 bases lining up with TRBD2. This CDR3 contains 18 residues. Germline CDR1 and CDR2: LGHNA and YNFKEQ. V was clipped by 0 bases and J by 5 bases; unmatched bases: 11.

This clonotype was picked up many times. V usage is TRBV12-3 or TRBV12-4 and J usage is TRBJ2-1; possibly TRBD1 for D (6 bases). The CDR3 covers 14 residues. V lost 5 bases and J lost 2, with 10 bases in between. Here the CDR3 DNA reads TGTGCCAGCAGTCGGGACACCCCCTACAATGAGCAGTTCTTC. Its translation: CASSRDTPYNEQFF.

There are many counts of this clonotype. This sequence joins TRBV5-1 and TRBJ2-7; D ambiguous. Germline CDR1 reads SGHRS; CDR2 reads YFSETQ. V was clipped by 1 base and J by 0 bases, with 5 bases between them. There are 13 residues in the CDR3. The CDR3 sequence is CASSLHSSYEQYF. CDR3 nucleotide sequence: TGCGCCAGCAGCTTGCATAGCTCCTACGAGCAGTACTTC.

This clonotype has only a few counts. The gene calls are TRBV11-2 and TRBJ2-1; the D gene is possibly TRBD2 (6 bases). Trimming took 6 bases from V and 8 from J, leaving 20 bases between them. CDR3 length: 15 amino acids. The germline V gene encodes CDR1 SGHAT and CDR2 FQNNGV. The CDR3 sequence: CASSSRDWSVDEQFF. The CDR3 coding sequence is TGTGCCAGCAGTTCTCGGGACTGGAGTGTGGATGAGCAGTTCTTC. Full variable domain (outside the CDR3, taken from reference TRBV11-2 and TRBJ2-1): EAGVAQSPRYKIIEKRQSVAFWCNPISGHATLYWYQQILGQGPKLLIQFQNNGVVDDSQLPKDRFSAERLKGVDSTLKIQPAKLEDSAVYLCASSSRDWSVDEQFFGPGTRLTVL.

This clonotype appeared many times. The chain is built from TRBV5-1 and TRBJ2-1, with 7 positions matching TRBD2. CDR3 length: 15 amino acids. Germline CDR1 reads SGHRS; CDR2 reads YFSETQ. Trimming at V came to 3 bases and at J to 2 bases, leaving 5 bases not matched to a gene. In nucleotides, the CDR3 is TGCGCCAGCAGCTCGGCGGGAGAGGCCTACAATGAGCAGTTCTTC. Encoded protein: CASSSAGEAYNEQFF.

The chain combines TRBV18 with TRBJ2-7; perhaps TRBD2 as D (6 bases). Germline V gene sequence: CDR1 KGHSH, CDR2 LQKENI. The CDR3 spans 13 residues. V was trimmed by 6 bases and J by 3 bases, leaving 12 bases between them. The CDR3 DNA is TGTGCCAGCTCTCGGACGGAGGGCTACGAGCAGTACTTC. Translated, it gives CASSRTEGYEQYF.